The 10 T cell receptor beta chains below were found in one sample sequenced in a study of shared clonotypes between healthy human individuals. The table came from immunoSEQ multiplex PCR; TCRdb's copy has only in-frame clones and leaves some out. Of some 1,900,000 clones listed, roughly 95% are singletons. Positively selected for CCR7, the CD45RO-negative cells used as naive CD8 cells excluded terminally differentiated effector memory CD45RA+ cells. Sequenced input: naive CD8+ T cells sorted from blood. These TCRs come from a man between 18 and 35 years old in good health.

This chain links TRBV19 with TRBJ1-3, with D maybe TRBD1 (5 bases). From germline, CDR1 is LNHDA and CDR2 SQIVND (reference sequence). Trimming left V 0 bases short and J 8 bases short, with 17 bases between. There are 16 residues in the CDR3. CDR3 residues: CASSIDAGTEDYTIYF. The CDR3 DNA is TGTGCCAGTAGTATAGATGCCGGGACGGAGGACTACACCATATATTTT.

Only a few counts were recorded for this clone. V gene TRBV9 combines with J gene TRBJ1-1, with a tentative D call TRBD1 (6 bases). Trimming pared 4 bases from V and 1 base from J, leaving 11 bases between. Germline CDR1 is SGDLS and CDR2 is YYNGEE. CDR3 length: 14 residues. CDR3 DNA sequence: TGTGCCAGCAGCCCCCGGACAGCGAACACTGAAGCTTTCTTT. Its protein product is CASSPRTANTEAFF.

The table lists this clone with a count of one. V usage is TRBV7-9 and J usage is TRBJ2-1; D gene ambiguous. V lost 3 bases to trimming and J lost 9 bases, with 9 bases between them. This CDR3 spans 12 amino acids. Looked up from germline, CDR1 is SEHNR and CDR2 is FQNEAQ (reference sequence). DNA for the CDR3: TGTGCCAGCAGCTTTGGCATAACTGAGCAGTTCTTC. Its protein is CASSFGITEQFF.

J is TRBJ1-2 and V is TRBV13, with D maybe TRBD1 (5 bases). The CDR3 length is 14 residues. The germline V and J ends were trimmed by 3 bases and 4 bases, with 12 bases remaining between them. CDR1 and CDR2 (germline): PRHDT, FYEKMQ (reference sequence). In DNA form, the CDR3 reads TGTGCCAGCAGCTTGGGCAGGGTAGGCTATGGCTACACCTTC. It specifies CASSLGRVGYGYTF.

On this clone itself: The sample contains more than one DNA sequence encoding this CDR3. This rearrangement joins TRBV27 to TRBJ2-1; TRBD2 is a possible D gene (7 bases). V dropped 0 bases and J dropped 6 bases, with 9 bases sitting between them. The CDR3 consists of 14 residues. Germline-derived CDR1 and CDR2 are MNHEY and SMNVEV (reference sequence). The CDR3 DNA reads as TGTGCCAGCAGTTTATCGAGGGGGGGCAATGAGCAGTTCTTC. Translation: CASSLSRGGNEQFF.

J is TRBJ1-3 and V is TRBV5-1; TRBD1 is a possible D gene (6 bases). Germline CDR1 is SGHRS and CDR2 is YFSETQ. The CDR3 runs 17 residues. The ends were cut back, 0 bases at V and 0 bases at J, with 13 bases in the middle. This CDR3 is CASSLEGGLSSGNTIYF. CDR3 in DNA: TGCGCCAGCAGCTTGGAGGGGGGCCTGAGCTCTGGAAACACCATATATTTT.

V is TRBV27 and J is TRBJ2-2; perhaps TRBD2 as D (6 bases). The CDR3 runs to 14 residues. V dropped 3 bases and J dropped 3 bases, with 8 bases sitting between them. Germline assignment: CDR1 MNHEY and CDR2 SMNVEV (reference sequence). CDR3 sequence (DNA): TGTGCCAGCAGTTTCTTAGCGGACACCGGGGAGCTGTTTTTT. It codes for CASSFLADTGELFF.

V gene TRBV27 combines with J gene TRBJ2-7, with D maybe TRBD2 (5 bases). The CDR3 is made up of 14 amino acids. V was shortened by 7 bases and J by 3 bases, with 16 bases between the two germline ends. The germline V gene has CDR1 MNHEY and CDR2 SMNVEV (reference sequence). The CDR3 nucleotides are TGTGCCAGCAACCCCTCGAGGGATTACTACGAGCAGTACTTC. Translated: CASNPSRDYYEQYF.

The V call is TRBV18, the J call TRBJ2-1, with TRBD2 as a possible D gene (5 bases). This CDR3 spans 13 amino acids. V shed 5 bases and J shed 10 bases, with 15 bases lying between them. Germline V gene sequence: CDR1 KGHSH, CDR2 LQKENI. The CDR3, as DNA: TGTGCCAGCTCATTTACCCCGACTAACGAGCAGTTCTTC. Amino acid sequence: CASSFTPTNEQFF. The full variable domain, in which reference TRBV18 and TRBJ2-1 provide the parts outside the CDR3, is NAGVMQNPRHLVRRRGQEARLRCSPMKGHSHVYWYRQLPEEGLKFMVYLQKENIIDESGMPKERFSAEFPKEGPSILRIQQVVRGDSAAYFCASSFTPTNEQFFGPGTRLTVL.

The chain combines TRBV21-1 with TRBJ1-3; no DNA check was done on the table's D call, TRBD1. TRBV21-1 is listed as a pseudogene. This CDR3 has 15 amino acids. The DNA of the CDR3 is TGTGCCCGTAGATGTGGTAGGGGGTATGGAAACACCATATATTTT. Protein sequence: CARRCGRGYGNTIYF.